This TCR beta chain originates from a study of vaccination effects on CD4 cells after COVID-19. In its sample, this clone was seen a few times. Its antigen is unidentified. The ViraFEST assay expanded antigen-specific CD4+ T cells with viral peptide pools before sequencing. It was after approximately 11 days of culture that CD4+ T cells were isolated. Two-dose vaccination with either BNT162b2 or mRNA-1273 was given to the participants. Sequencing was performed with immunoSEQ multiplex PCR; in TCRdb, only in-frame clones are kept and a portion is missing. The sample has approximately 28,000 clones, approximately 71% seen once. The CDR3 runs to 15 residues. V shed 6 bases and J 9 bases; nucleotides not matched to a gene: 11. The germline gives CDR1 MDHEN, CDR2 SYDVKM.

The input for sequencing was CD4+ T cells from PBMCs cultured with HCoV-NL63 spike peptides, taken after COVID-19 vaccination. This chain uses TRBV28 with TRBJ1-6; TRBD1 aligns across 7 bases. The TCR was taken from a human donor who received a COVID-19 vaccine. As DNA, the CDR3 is TGTGCCAGCAGCCCTCCGACAGGGTCGCGTTCACCCCTCCACTTT. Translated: CASSPPTGSRSPLHF.